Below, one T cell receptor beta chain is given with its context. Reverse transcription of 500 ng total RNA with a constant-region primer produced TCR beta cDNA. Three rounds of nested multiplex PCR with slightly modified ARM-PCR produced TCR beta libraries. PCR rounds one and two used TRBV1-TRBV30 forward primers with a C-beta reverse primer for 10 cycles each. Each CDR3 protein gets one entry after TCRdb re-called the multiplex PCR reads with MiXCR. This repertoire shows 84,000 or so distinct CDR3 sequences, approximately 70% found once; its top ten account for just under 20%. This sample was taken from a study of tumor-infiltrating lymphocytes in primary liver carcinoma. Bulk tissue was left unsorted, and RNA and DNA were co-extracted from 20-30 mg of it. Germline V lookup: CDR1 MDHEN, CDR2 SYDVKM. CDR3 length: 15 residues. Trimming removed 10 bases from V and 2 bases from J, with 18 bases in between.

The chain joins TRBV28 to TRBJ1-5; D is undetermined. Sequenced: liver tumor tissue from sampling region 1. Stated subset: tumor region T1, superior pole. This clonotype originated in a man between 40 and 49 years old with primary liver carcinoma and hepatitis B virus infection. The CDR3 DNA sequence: TGTGCCAACAGAACTTTTTCCCATGGCAATCAGCCCCAGCATTTT. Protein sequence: CANRTFSHGNQPQHF.